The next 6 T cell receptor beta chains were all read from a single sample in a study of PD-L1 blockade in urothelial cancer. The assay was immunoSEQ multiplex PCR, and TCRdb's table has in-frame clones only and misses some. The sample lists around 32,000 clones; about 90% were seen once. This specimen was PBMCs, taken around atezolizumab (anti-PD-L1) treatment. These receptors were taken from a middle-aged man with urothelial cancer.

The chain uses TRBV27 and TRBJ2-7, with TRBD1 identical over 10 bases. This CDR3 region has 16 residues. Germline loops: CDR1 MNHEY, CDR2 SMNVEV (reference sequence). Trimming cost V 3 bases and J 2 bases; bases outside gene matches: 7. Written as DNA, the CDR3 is TGTGCCAGCAGTTTTTCCGGGACAGGGGTGGCCTACGAGCAGTACTTC. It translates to CASSFSGTGVAYEQYF.

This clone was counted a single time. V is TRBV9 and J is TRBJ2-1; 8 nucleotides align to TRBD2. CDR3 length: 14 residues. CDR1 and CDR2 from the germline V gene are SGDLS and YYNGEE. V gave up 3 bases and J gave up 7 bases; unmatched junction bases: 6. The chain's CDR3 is CASSALAVTNEQFF. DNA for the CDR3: TGTGCCAGCAGCGCACTAGCGGTGACTAATGAGCAGTTCTTC.

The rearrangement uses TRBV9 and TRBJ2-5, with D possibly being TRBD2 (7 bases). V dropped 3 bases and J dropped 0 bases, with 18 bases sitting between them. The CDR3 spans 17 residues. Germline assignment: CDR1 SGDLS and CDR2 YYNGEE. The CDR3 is CASSAPRRGGNQETQYF. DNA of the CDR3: TGTGCCAGCAGCGCTCCCAGGAGGGGGGGAAACCAAGAGACCCAGTACTTC. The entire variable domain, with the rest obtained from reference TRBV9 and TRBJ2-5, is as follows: DSGVTQTPKHLITATGQRVTLRCSPRSGDLSVYWYQQSLDQGLQFLIQYYNGEERAKGNILERFSAQQFPDLHSELNLSSLELGDSALYFCASSAPRRGGNQETQYFGPGTRLLVL.

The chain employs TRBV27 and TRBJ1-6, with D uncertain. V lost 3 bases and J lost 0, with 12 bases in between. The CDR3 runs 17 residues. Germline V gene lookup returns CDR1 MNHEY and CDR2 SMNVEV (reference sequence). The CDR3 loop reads CASSFGGTSSYNSPLHF. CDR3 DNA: TGTGCCAGCAGTTTTGGAGGAACCAGCTCCTATAATTCACCCCTCCACTTT.

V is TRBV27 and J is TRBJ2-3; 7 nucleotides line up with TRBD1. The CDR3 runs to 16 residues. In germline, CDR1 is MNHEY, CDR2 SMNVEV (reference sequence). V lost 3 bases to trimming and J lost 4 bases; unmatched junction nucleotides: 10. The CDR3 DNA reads TGTGCCAGCAGTTTGTTGAGGGGGCGAGGACCAGATACGCAGTATTTT. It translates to CASSLLRGRGPDTQYF.

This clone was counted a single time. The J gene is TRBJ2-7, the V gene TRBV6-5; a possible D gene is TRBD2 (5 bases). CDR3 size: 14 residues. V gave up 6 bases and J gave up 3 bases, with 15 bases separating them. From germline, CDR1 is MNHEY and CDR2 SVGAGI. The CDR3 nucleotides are TGTGCCAGCAGACCTAGCTCCCAGTTCTACGAGCAGTACTTC. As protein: CASRPSSQFYEQYF.